The entry below describes one T cell receptor (beta chain). Antigen: not known. The sample originates from a study of CD8 T cells in ankylosing spondylitis. This CDR3 has 15 residues. Germline loops: CDR1 MDHEN, CDR2 SYDVKM. V shed 5 bases, J shed 7 bases, and the junction held 10 bases outside the gene matches. Regarding the study as a whole: Clones linked to disease, bearing a CD8+ phenotype, were relatively rare in peripheral blood. Roughly 8 highly homologous variants formed a TCR beta motif that appeared characteristic of ankylosing spondylitis blood. Significant enrichment of disease-linked clones was reported in matched ankylosing spondylitis synovial fluid.

Generation of TCR beta libraries employed quantitative 5'-RACE incorporating molecular barcodes. TCRdb analysed the 5' RACE reads with MiXCR anew, one entry per CDR3 protein. This sample yields fewer than 25,000 distinct CDR3 sequences, of which about an eighth are seen a single time; less than 35% belongs to the top ten. This clonotype was obtained from a male donor with ankylosing spondylitis or in good health (not recorded which). The sequenced material came from blood. V and J are TRBV28 and TRBJ2-1; 8 positions match TRBD2. The CDR3 loop reads CASSHGAGGLNEQFF. The CDR3 DNA reads TGTGCCAGCAGTCATGGGGCGGGAGGATTGAATGAGCAGTTCTTC.